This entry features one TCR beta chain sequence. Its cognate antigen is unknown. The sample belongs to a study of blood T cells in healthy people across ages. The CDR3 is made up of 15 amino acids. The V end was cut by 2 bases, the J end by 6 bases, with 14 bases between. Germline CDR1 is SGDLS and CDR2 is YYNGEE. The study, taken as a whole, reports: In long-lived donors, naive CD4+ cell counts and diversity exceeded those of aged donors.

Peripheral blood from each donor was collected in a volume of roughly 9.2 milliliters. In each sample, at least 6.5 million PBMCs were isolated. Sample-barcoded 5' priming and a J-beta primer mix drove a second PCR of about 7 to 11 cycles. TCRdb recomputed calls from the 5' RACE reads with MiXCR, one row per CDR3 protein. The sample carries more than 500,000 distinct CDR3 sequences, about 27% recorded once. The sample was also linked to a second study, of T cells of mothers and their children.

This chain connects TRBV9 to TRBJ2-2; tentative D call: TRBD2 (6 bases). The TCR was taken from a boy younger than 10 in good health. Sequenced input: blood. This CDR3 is CASSVRAVAAGELFF. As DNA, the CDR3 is TGTGCCAGCAGCGTTCGGGCGGTAGCGGCCGGGGAGCTGTTTTTT.